Below, one T cell receptor beta chain is given with its context. Its antigen is not identified. The CDR3 is 14 residues long. V trimming: 4 bases; J trimming: 4 bases; junction bases outside the gene matches: 6. Germline V lookup: CDR1 SQVTM, CDR2 ANQGSEA. The template used for profiling TCR beta VDJ and CDR3 was genomic DNA. TCRdb reanalysed the reads using MiXCR and keeps one entry per CDR3 protein. This table holds more than 95,000 distinct CDR3 sequences, over 30% found once. The data originate from a study of CD8+CD57+ T cells in acquired aplastic anemia. The wider study: Average DNA yield from sorted CD4+ and CD8+ cells was approximately 3 ug. General observations from the study: The CD8+ Simpson's diversity of patients and controls was not significantly different. Both patients and controls carried the same twenty-nine CD8+ CDR3 sequences.

CD8+CD57+ cell expansion, shown by flow cytometry, had occurred in the patients selected for sequencing. Sequenced material: sorted CD4+, CD8+, or CD8+CD57+ T cells (not recorded which) from PBMCs. The receptor's source is a human donor with aplastic anemia. The V and J genes are TRBV29-1 and TRBJ2-2; the match to TRBD2 covers 7 bases. In DNA, the CDR3 is TGCAGCGTTGGTCCCACGGGAGGCACCGGGGAGCTGTTTTTT. The encoded protein is CSVGPTGGTGELFF.